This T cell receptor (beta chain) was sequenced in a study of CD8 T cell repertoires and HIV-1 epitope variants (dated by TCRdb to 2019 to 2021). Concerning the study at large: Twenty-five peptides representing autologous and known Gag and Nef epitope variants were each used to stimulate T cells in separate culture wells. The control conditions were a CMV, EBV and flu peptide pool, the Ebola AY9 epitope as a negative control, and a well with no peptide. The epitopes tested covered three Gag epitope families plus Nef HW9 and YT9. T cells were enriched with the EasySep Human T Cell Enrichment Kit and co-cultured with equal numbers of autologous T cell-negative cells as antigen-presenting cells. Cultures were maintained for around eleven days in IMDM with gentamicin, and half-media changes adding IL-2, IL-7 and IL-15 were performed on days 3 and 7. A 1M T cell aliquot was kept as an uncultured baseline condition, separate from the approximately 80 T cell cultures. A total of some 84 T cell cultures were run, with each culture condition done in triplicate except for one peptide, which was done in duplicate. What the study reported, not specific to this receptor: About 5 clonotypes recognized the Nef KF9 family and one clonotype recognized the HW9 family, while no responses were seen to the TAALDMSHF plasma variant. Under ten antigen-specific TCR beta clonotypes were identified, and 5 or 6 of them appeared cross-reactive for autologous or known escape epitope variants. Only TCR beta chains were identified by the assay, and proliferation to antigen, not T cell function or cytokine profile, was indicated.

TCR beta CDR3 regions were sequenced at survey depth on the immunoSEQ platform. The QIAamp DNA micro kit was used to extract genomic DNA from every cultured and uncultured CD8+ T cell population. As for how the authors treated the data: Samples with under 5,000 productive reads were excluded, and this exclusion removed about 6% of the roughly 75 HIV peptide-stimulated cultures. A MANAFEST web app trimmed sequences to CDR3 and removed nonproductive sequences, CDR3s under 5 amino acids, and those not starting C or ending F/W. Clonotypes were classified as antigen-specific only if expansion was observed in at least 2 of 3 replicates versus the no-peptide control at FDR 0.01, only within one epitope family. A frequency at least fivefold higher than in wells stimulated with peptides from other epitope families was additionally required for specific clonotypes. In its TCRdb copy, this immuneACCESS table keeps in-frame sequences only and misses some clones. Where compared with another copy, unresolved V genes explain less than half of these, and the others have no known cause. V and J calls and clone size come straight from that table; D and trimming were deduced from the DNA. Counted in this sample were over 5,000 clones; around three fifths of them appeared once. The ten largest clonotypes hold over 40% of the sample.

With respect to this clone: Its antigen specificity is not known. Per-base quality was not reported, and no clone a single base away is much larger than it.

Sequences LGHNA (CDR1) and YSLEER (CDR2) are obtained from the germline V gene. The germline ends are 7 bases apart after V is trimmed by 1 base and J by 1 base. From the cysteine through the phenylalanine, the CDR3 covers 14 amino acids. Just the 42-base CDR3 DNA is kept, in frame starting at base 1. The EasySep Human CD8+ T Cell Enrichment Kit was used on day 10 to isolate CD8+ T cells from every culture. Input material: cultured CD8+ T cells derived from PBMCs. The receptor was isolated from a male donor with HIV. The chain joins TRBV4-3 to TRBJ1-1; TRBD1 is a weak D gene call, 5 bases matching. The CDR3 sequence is CASSQGQGNTEAFF. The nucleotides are TGCGCCAGCAGCCAAGGGCAGGGGAACACTGAAGCTTTCTTT.